Listed below are T cell receptor beta chains from one sample, sequenced in a study of T cell responses to AZD1222 COVID-19 vaccine. The data were produced by immunoSEQ multiplex PCR, yet TCRdb's version contains in-frame clones alone and is incomplete. The sample yields some 150,000 clones, roughly 90% seen once. The specimen was peripheral blood, collected 28 days after the second AZD1222 dose. The receptors were gathered from an adult who received the AZD1222 COVID-19 vaccine. Each CDR3 is given with its conserved first and last residue. D genes are given only for firm matches. Clone size appears in some rows only: once, few, many, or a class for an expanded clone.

v_call,j_call,d_call,clone_size,cdr3_nt,cdr3_aa
TRBV19,TRBJ1-5,TRBD1,.,TGTGCCAGTAGCCCTCAGGACAGGGCGCTTGGCAATCAGCCCCAGCATTTT,CASSPQDRALGNQPQHF
TRBV9,TRBJ2-7,.,.,TGTGCCAGCAGCGCCCGACAGGAATACGAGCAGTACTTC,CASSARQEYEQYF
TRBV25-1,TRBJ1-6,TRBD1,once,TGTGCCAGCAGTGAACTGGACAGGGGATTTTCACCCCTCCACTTT,CASSELDRGFSPLHF
TRBV6-2/TRBV6-3,TRBJ2-7,.,.,TGTGCCAGCAGTCCCTCGAGGGTGAATGCCGAGCAGTACTTC,CASSPSRVNAEQYF
TRBV6-5,TRBJ2-3,TRBD2,.,TGTGCCAGCAGTTCGGCGGGGGGGGACTACACAGATACGCAGTATTTT,CASSSAGGDYTDTQYF
TRBV19,TRBJ1-2,.,.,TGTGCCAGTAGTACCGAGCAGGATATCTATGGCTACACCTTC,CASSTEQDIYGYTF
TRBV3-1/TRBV3-2,TRBJ1-6,TRBD1,.,TGTGCCAGCAGGGAAAGGGACAGGAATTCACCCCTCCACTTT,CASRERDRNSPLHF
TRBV5-5,TRBJ2-7,TRBD2,.,TGTGCCAGCAGCTTAGGACTAGCGGTCACCTACGAGCAGTACTTC,CASSLGLAVTYEQYF
TRBV4-1,TRBJ2-1,TRBD2,once,TGCGCCAGCAGCCAAAGCCCTCGGGGGGGCGACGAGCAGTTCTTC,CASSQSPRGGDEQFF
TRBV10-3,TRBJ1-2,.,.,TGTGCCATCAGCGACGGCCGCTATGGCTACACCTTC,CAISDGRYGYTF
TRBV9,TRBJ2-3,.,once,TGTGCCAGCAGCGTAGGGACGACAGATACGCAGTATTTT,CASSVGTTDTQYF
TRBV4-1,TRBJ2-5,.,.,TGCGCCAGCAGCCTCCTTCTCGCAGAGACCCAGTACTTC,CASSLLLAETQYF
TRBV15,TRBJ1-3,.,once,TGTGCCACCAGCAAGGGGGTAAACTCTGGAAACACCATATATTTT,CATSKGVNSGNTIYF
TRBV6-6,TRBJ1-2,.,.,TGTGCCAGCAGCCTCCCCTTGGCAGGGGCCAGCTACACCTTC,CASSLPLAGASYTF
TRBV23-1,TRBJ1-5,.,.,TGCGCCAGCAGTCAATCTTATAGCAATCAGCCCCAGCATTTT,CASSQSYSNQPQHF
TRBV27,TRBJ2-5,TRBD2,.,TGTGCCAGCAGTTCTTTGGCTAGCGGCGAAGAGACCCAGTACTTC,CASSSLASGEETQYF
TRBV30,TRBJ1-1,.,once,TGTGCCTGGAGTACGGCACTTCAGGGGAACACTGAAGCTTTCTTT,CAWSTALQGNTEAFF
TRBV28,TRBJ1-2,.,.,TGTGCCAGCAGTTTACTCCGGGGTAAAAATGGCTACACCTTC,CASSLLRGKNGYTF
TRBV28,TRBJ1-5,.,.,TGTGCCAGCAGTCCTTTGGGCCAAAAGGATCAGCCCCAGCATTTT,CASSPLGQKDQPQHF
TRBV11-2,TRBJ2-5,.,.,TGTGCCAGCAGCTACAGGGTCGAGACCCAGTACTTC,CASSYRVETQYF
TRBV19,TRBJ2-2,TRBD1,.,TGTGCCAGTAGTGCCGGACAGGCCAAGAGAGACGGGGAGCTGTTTTTT,CASSAGQAKRDGELFF
TRBV5-6,TRBJ1-5,.,.,TGTGCCAGCAGCTCCGCCTCTTCAGGGAGCAATCAGCCCCAGCATTTT,CASSSASSGSNQPQHF
TRBV5-1,TRBJ2-1,.,.,TGCGCCAGCAGCTTGGCTCCATTCAATGAGCAGTTCTTC,CASSLAPFNEQFF
TRBV30,TRBJ1-4,TRBD1,.,TGTGCCTGGAGTCGGGGGACAGGGGAGGAAAAACTGTTTTTT,CAWSRGTGEEKLFF
TRBV7-9,TRBJ2-7,.,few,TGTGCCAGCAGCTTCCCAAGCTTCTACGAGCAGTACTTC,CASSFPSFYEQYF
TRBV30,TRBJ2-5,.,.,TGTGCCTGGAGTGTAACAGAATTAGAGACCCAGTACTTC,CAWSVTELETQYF
TRBV7-9,TRBJ2-5,.,.,TGTGCCAGCAGCCCCAGGGGGGGCTTAGAGACCCAGTACTTC,CASSPRGGLETQYF
TRBV7-8,TRBJ1-4,TRBD1,.,TGTGCCAGCAGCCCCCAAACGGGACAGGGGACTGAAAAACTGTTTTTT,CASSPQTGQGTEKLFF
TRBV6-1,TRBJ2-7,.,.,TGTGCCAGCAGTGAGGGGATGGGGGAGACTACTAAGTACTTC,CASSEGMGETTKYF
TRBV4-3,TRBJ1-3,TRBD1,.,TGCGCCAGCAGCCTAGGACAGGGGATCTCTGGAAACACCATATATTTT,CASSLGQGISGNTIYF
TRBV7-3,TRBJ1-1,TRBD1,.,TGTGCCAGCAGCACTCAGGGGGGCGGCACTGAAGCTTTCTTT,CASSTQGGGTEAFF
TRBV10-2,TRBJ2-7,TRBD1,.,TGCGCCAGCAGTCCGGACAGGGGAGGTGGGCAGTACTTC,CASSPDRGGGQYF
TRBV2,TRBJ2-5,.,.,TGTGCCACAGGAGCACAGGGCTGGCAAGAGACCCAGTACTTC,CATGAQGWQETQYF
TRBV19,TRBJ1-5,.,.,TGTGCCACCCAGTTCGGTGGCAATCAGCCCCAGCATTTT,CATQFGGNQPQHF
TRBV6-6,TRBJ2-5,.,.,TGTGCCAGCAGTTATCAATATGAAGAGACCCAGTACTTC,CASSYQYEETQYF
TRBV11-2,TRBJ1-2,.,once,TGTGCCAGCAGCTATCGGGGCGTGGGGACGGGCTACACCTTC,CASSYRGVGTGYTF
TRBV6-5,TRBJ2-7,TRBD1,.,TGTGCCAGCAGTACCGGGACAGGACCAGCCTACGAGCAGTACTTC,CASSTGTGPAYEQYF
TRBV15,TRBJ1-5,.,.,TGTGCCACCAGCAGGGCTCCAAATCAGCCCCAGCATTTT,CATSRAPNQPQHF
TRBV9,TRBJ2-3,TRBD2,.,TGTGCCAGCAGCTCCGGACTAGCGGGGGGAGATACGCAGTATTTT,CASSSGLAGGDTQYF
TRBV9,TRBJ2-1,.,.,TGTGCCAGCAGCGTAGGGGGTGGGCCCTACAATGAGCAGTTCTTC,CASSVGGGPYNEQFF
TRBV6-1,TRBJ2-3,TRBD2,.,TGTGCCAGCAGTGAAGCACTAGCGGGGGGGCCAGATACGCAGTATTTT,CASSEALAGGPDTQYF
TRBV5-6,TRBJ1-5,.,.,TGTGCCAGCAGCAGAAACCGGGCCAGAAGTTACAATCAGCCCCAGCATTTT,CASSRNRARSYNQPQHF
TRBV7-3,TRBJ1-6,.,few,TGTGCCAGCAGCCTCCTCCAGGCACCGACTTCACCCCTCCACTTT,CASSLLQAPTSPLHF
TRBV10-3,TRBJ1-6,.,.,TGTGCCATCAGTGACAGGGCAGATTCACCCCTCCACTTT,CAISDRADSPLHF
TRBV6-5,TRBJ1-2,TRBD1,.,TGTGCCAGCAGTTACTTATCGGGACAGTCCTATGGCTACACCTTC,CASSYLSGQSYGYTF
TRBV7-9,TRBJ1-5,TRBD1,.,TGTGCCAGCAGCTCCACAGGGGGAGAGCCCCAGCATTTT,CASSSTGGEPQHF
TRBV15,TRBJ1-2,TRBD1,few,TGTGCCACCAGCAGAACAGGGGGCTATGGCTACACCTTC,CATSRTGGYGYTF
TRBV18,TRBJ2-2,.,.,TGTGCCAGCTCACCGGGAGTCCCCGGGGAGCTGTTTTTT,CASSPGVPGELFF
TRBV20-1,TRBJ1-1,.,few,TGCAGTGCTCTATTCCAACAAGAAGCTTTCTTT,CSALFQQEAFF
TRBV10-3,TRBJ2-5,.,.,TGTGCCATCAGTACCCAAGAGACCCAGTACTTC,CAISTQETQYF
TRBV9,TRBJ1-2,.,.,TGTGCCAGCAGCGCAGCTGGGTCGATGAAAGGCTACACCTTC,CASSAAGSMKGYTF
TRBV30,TRBJ2-7,.,.,TGTGCCTGGATGGGTGATACAGGTTCCGCCCGCGAGCAGTACTTC,CAWMGDTGSAREQYF
TRBV3-1/TRBV3-2,TRBJ1-6,.,few,TGTGCCAGCAAAGGGGCCTTAAATTCACCCCTCCACTTT,CASKGALNSPLHF
TRBV7-2,TRBJ1-6,.,.,TGTGCCAGCAGCTTAGGGGTAACCTATAATTCACCCCTCCACTTT,CASSLGVTYNSPLHF
TRBV2,TRBJ1-2,TRBD1,.,TGTGCCAGCCGTCCCGGGACAGGGCCCTATGGCTACACCTTC,CASRPGTGPYGYTF
TRBV5-6,TRBJ2-7,.,.,TGTGCCAGCAGCTTAGGGTCAGGGTCCGGTGAGCAGTACTTC,CASSLGSGSGEQYF
TRBV30,TRBJ1-2,.,.,TGTGCCTGGGAAAGTCGGGGGGGCCCAGACGGATATGGCTACACCTTC,CAWESRGGPDGYGYTF
TRBV6-5,TRBJ2-7,.,.,TGTGCCAGCAGACCCGAGGGGATATACGAGCAGTACTTC,CASRPEGIYEQYF